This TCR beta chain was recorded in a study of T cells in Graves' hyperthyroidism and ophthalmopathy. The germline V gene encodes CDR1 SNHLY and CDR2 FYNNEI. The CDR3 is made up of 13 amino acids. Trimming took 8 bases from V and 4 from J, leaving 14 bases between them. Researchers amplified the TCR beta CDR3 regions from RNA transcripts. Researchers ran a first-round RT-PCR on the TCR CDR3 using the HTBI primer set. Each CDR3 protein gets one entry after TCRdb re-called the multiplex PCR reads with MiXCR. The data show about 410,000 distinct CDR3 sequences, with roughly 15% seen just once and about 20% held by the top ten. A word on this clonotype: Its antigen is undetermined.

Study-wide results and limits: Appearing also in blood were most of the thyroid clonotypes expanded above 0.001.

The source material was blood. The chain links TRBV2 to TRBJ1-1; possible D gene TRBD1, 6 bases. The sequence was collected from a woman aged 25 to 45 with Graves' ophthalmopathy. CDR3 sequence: CASGGRGGTEAFF. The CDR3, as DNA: TGTGCCAGCGGGGGCAGGGGAGGCACTGAAGCTTTCTTT.